The clone carrying this T cell receptor (beta chain) counts as medium-sized. The data derive from a study of immune characterization of retroperitoneal liposarcoma. TCRdb analysed the PCR reads with MiXCR anew, one entry per CDR3 protein. The sample contains 9,500 to 11,000 distinct CDR3 sequences, around 30% of which appear only once. V was shortened by 3 bases and J by 10 bases, with 7 bases between the two germline ends. CDR3 length: 11 amino acids. This TCR was recovered from a male donor with retroperitoneal liposarcoma. The chain is built from TRBV12-3 or TRBV12-4 and TRBJ2-1; D uncertain. Sequencing was carried out using tumor tissue. CDR3 residues: CASSFHYEQFF. CDR3 DNA sequence: TGTGCCAGCAGTTTCCACTACGAGCAGTTCTTC.